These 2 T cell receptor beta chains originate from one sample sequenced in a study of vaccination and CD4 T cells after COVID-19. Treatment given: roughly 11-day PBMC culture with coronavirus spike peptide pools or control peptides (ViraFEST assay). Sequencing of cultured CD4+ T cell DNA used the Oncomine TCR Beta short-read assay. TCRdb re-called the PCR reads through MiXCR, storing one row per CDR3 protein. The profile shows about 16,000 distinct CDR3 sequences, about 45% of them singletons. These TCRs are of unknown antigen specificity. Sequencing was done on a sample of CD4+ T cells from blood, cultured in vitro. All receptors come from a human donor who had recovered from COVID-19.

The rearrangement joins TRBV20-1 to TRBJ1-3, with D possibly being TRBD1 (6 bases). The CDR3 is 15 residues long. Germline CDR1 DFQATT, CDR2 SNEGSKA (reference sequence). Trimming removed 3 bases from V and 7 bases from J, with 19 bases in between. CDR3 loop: CSASRGVQDRNTIYF. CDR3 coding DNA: TGCAGTGCTAGTAGGGGGGTTCAGGATCGGAACACCATATATTTT.

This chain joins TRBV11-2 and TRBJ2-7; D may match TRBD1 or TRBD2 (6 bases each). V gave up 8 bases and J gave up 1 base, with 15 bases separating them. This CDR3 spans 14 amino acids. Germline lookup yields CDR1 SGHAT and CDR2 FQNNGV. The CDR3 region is CASSRGATSYEQYF. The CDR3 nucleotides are TGTGCCAGCTCTAGGGGGGCTACGTCCTACGAGCAGTACTTC.